The 24 T cell receptor beta chains reported below all come from one sample, sequenced in a study of patients and donors after allogeneic stem cell transplantation. TCRdb re-derived calls from the RT-PCR reads in MiXCR, one entry per CDR3 protein. The sample holds roughly 940,000 distinct CDR3 sequences; around 17% are singletons and the top ten take 6%. Sequencing was carried out using blood, either unsorted or a sorted T cell fraction (not recorded which). These TCRs come from a human donor who was either an allogeneic HSCT recipient or a stem cell or donor lymphocyte infusion donor (not recorded which). It is not recorded whose cells these are; they may come from a transplant donor.

In this sample, this clonotype turned up a few times. The rearrangement uses TRBV6-2 or TRBV6-3 and TRBJ2-1; TRBD2 is a possible D gene (5 bases). CDR1 and CDR2 (germline): MNHEY, SVGEGT. With 0 bases removed from V and 5 bases from J, the gap between germline ends came to 8 bases. The CDR3 is made up of 14 amino acids. The CDR3 nucleotides are TGTGCCAGCAGTTACTCATTGACTAACAATGAGCAGTTCTTC. Its translation: CASSYSLTNNEQFF.

The CDR3 here is CAILSEGYGETQYF. The DNA for the CDR3 is TGTGCCATCCTGAGTGAAGGATATGGAGAGACCCAGTACTTC. V and J are TRBV10-3 and TRBJ2-5; D is unresolved. The V end was cut by 8 bases, the J end by 4 bases, with 17 bases between. Per the germline V gene, CDR1 is ENHRY and CDR2 is SYGVKD. The length of the CDR3 is 14 residues.

This clonotype was seen a handful of times. The J gene is TRBJ1-1, the V gene TRBV30, with D unresolved. Germline values: CDR1 GTSNPN, CDR2 SVGIG (reference sequence). This CDR3 is built from 12 residues. Trimming stripped 3 bases from V and 5 bases from J, with 10 bases between. CDR3 loop: CAWRPRGTEAFF. CDR3 coding DNA: TGTGCCTGGAGGCCCCGGGGTACTGAAGCTTTCTTT. The entire variable domain, with the rest obtained from reference TRBV30 and TRBJ1-1, is as follows: SQTIHQWPATLVQPVGSPLSLECTVEGTSNPNLYWYRQAAGRGLQLLFYSVGIGQISSEVPQNLSASRPQDRQFILSSKKLLLSDSGFYLCAWRPRGTEAFFGQGTRLTVV.

V gene TRBV27 combines with J gene TRBJ2-1; D might be TRBD2 (5 bases). This CDR3 has 11 residues. Trimming took off 6 bases at V and 10 bases at J, with 10 bases between the two ends. In germline, CDR1 is MNHEY, CDR2 SMNVEV (reference sequence). The CDR3 region has the DNA TGTGCCAGCAGCTCAACGGGGGAGCAGTTCTTC. Protein sequence: CASSSTGEQFF.

This clonotype has only a few counts. The CDR3, as DNA: TGTGCCAGCAGCCCCGGGAGGAGAGAATCTGAGCAGTTCTTC. Its translation is CASSPGRRESEQFF. J is TRBJ2-1 and V is TRBV12-3 or TRBV12-4; 7 bases map to TRBD2. With V trimmed by 6 bases and J by 9 bases, 11 bases remained unmatched. The CDR3 spans 14 residues.

The chain is built from TRBV7-6 and TRBJ1-4; 9 nucleotides align to TRBD1. Germline trimming cut 2 bases from V and 0 bases from J; bases unmatched to any gene: 7. CDR3 length: 18 amino acids. Germline-derived CDR1 and CDR2 are SGHVS and FNYEAQ. The CDR3 nucleotides read TGTGCCAGCAGCTTACCCCGGGACAGGGTCGCAACTAATGAAAAACTGTTTTTT. Protein sequence: CASSLPRDRVATNEKLFF.

This clonotype appeared many times. The CDR3 sequence is CASSRDSTEAFF. The CDR3 DNA reads TGTGCCAGCAGTCGGGACAGCACTGAAGCTTTCTTT. The chain joins TRBV12-3 or TRBV12-4 to TRBJ1-1, with 7 nucleotides matching TRBD1. Trimming removed 5 bases from V and 4 bases from J; junction bases left unmatched: 1. The CDR3 runs to 12 residues.

This clonotype was seen a few times. The J gene is TRBJ2-7, the V gene TRBV20-1; D tentatively reads TRBD1 or TRBD2 (6 bases each). The V end was cut by 4 bases, the J end by 6 bases, with 28 bases between. Germline assignment: CDR1 DFQATT and CDR2 SNEGSKA (reference sequence). CDR3 size: 17 residues. The DNA for the CDR3 is TGCAGTGCTAAACCCGAGGACGGGGGCCACTTCGTCTTCGAGCAGTACTTC. Its translation: CSAKPEDGGHFVFEQYF.

This chain links TRBV5-1 with TRBJ2-5; D perhaps matches TRBD2 (6 bases). V lost 2 bases to trimming and J lost 5 bases, with 13 bases between them. Germline V CDR1 and CDR2: SGHRS, YFSETQ. The CDR3 has 14 residues. The CDR3 here is CASSFVAGPETQYF. CDR3 nucleotide sequence: TGCGCCAGCAGCTTCGTGGCGGGACCGGAGACCCAGTACTTC.

The chain couples TRBV18 to TRBJ2-1; no definite D call. Germline values: CDR1 KGHSH, CDR2 LQKENI. The CDR3 sequence is 12 residues long. The ends were cut back, 3 bases at V and 8 bases at J, with 8 bases in the middle. The CDR3 region has the DNA TGTGCCAGCTCACCGATTGGGGATGAGCAGTTCTTC. Protein product: CASSPIGDEQFF. The entire variable domain, with the rest obtained from reference TRBV18 and TRBJ2-1, is as follows: NAGVMQNPRHLVRRRGQEARLRCSPMKGHSHVYWYRQLPEEGLKFMVYLQKENIIDESGMPKERFSAEFPKEGPSILRIQQVVRGDSAAYFCASSPIGDEQFFGPGTRLTVL.

V is TRBV12-3 or TRBV12-4 and J is TRBJ2-1; 12 positions agree with TRBD2. CDR3 length: 14 residues. J gave up 8 bases and V 6 bases, and 5 bases lay outside the gene matches. The CDR3 region has the DNA TGTGCCAGCAGGACTAGCGGGAGCTTGTATGAGCAGTTCTTC. This translates into CASRTSGSLYEQFF.

The J gene is TRBJ2-5, the V gene TRBV5-1; weak D call: TRBD1 (5 bases). V was shortened by 3 bases and J by 7 bases, with 16 bases between the two germline ends. The CDR3 spans 14 residues. CDR1 is SGHRS and CDR2 is YFSETQ in the germline V gene. The CDR3 DNA sequence: TGCGCCAGCAGCTCCGGACAAGGCGGCAGGACCCAGTACTTC. Amino acid sequence: CASSSGQGGRTQYF.

This clonotype was counted a few times. The chain uses TRBV6-1 and TRBJ2-1, with no clear D. Germline loops: CDR1 MNHNS, CDR2 SASEGT. This CDR3 region has 15 residues. V was shortened by 6 bases and J by 6 bases, with 18 bases between the two germline ends. In nucleotides, the CDR3 is TGTGCCAGCAGCAAAGGACCCAACCAAGGCAATGAGCAGTTCTTC. Protein product: CASSKGPNQGNEQFF.

This clonotype was picked up a small number of times. The V gene is TRBV6-5, the J gene TRBJ2-2; no firm D call. This CDR3 comprises 14 residues. In germline, CDR1 is MNHEY, CDR2 SVGAGI. V lost 0 bases and J lost 4, with 6 bases in between. CDR3 bases: TGTGCCAGCAGTTACTCTCTGGGCACCGGGGAGCTGTTTTTT. It yields the protein CASSYSLGTGELFF.

The CDR3 sequence: CASSPHKTTNEKLFF. The CDR3 DNA sequence: TGTGCCAGCAGTCCCCACAAGACAACTAATGAAAAACTGTTTTTT. The chain carries TRBV27 and TRBJ1-4; unclear D gene. The V gene's germline CDR1 is MNHEY and CDR2 SMNVEV (reference sequence). With 5 bases removed from V and 0 bases from J, the gap between germline ends came to 10 bases. This CDR3 is built from 15 residues. The entire variable domain, with the rest obtained from reference TRBV27 and TRBJ1-4, is as follows: EAQVTQNPRYLITVTGKKLTVTCSQNMNHEYMSWYRQDPGLGLRQIYYSMNVEVTDKGDVPEGYKVSRKEKRNFPLILESPSPNQTSLYFCASSPHKTTNEKLFFGSGTQLSVL.

This clonotype occurred a few times. The chain joins TRBV27 to TRBJ1-1; weak D call: TRBD1 (5 bases). The V gene lost 10 bases and the J gene lost 2 bases, with 14 bases spanning the gap. Germline V gene sequence: CDR1 MNHEY, CDR2 SMNVEV (reference sequence). CDR3 size: 13 residues. In DNA form, the CDR3 reads TGTGCCACCGCCCCCCAGGGAAACACTGAAGCTTTCTTT. Translation: CATAPQGNTEAFF.

This clonotype was seen only a few times. This chain links TRBV4-1 with TRBJ2-7; D uncertain. The germline V gene has CDR1 MGHRA and CDR2 YSYEKL. This CDR3 comprises 18 residues. Trimming pared 2 bases from V and 1 base from J, leaving 21 bases between. As DNA, the CDR3 is TGCGCCAGCAGCCAAACGAACGGACCCGGGCTAAGGTCCTACGAGCAGTACTTC. Encoded protein: CASSQTNGPGLRSYEQYF.

The chain carries TRBV7-2 and TRBJ2-3, with a tentative D call TRBD1 (5 bases). The germline gives CDR1 SGHTA, CDR2 FQGNSA. V was clipped by 2 bases and J by 3 bases, with 12 bases between them. The CDR3 length is 15 residues. In DNA form, the CDR3 reads TGTGCCAGCAGCTTATATGACAGCCTGACAGATACGCAGTATTTT. This encodes CASSLYDSLTDTQYF.

This clonotype occurred many times. J is TRBJ2-1 and V is TRBV9; 8 positions match TRBD2. Germline trimming cut 0 bases from V and 7 bases from J; bases unmatched to any gene: 6. CDR1 and CDR2 from the germline V gene are SGDLS and YYNGEE. The CDR3 runs to 15 residues. The CDR3 DNA reads TGTGCCAGCAGCGTAGCGGGGGGGCCGAGGAATGAGCAGTTCTTC. Amino acid sequence: CASSVAGGPRNEQFF.

The genes are TRBV20-1 and TRBJ2-7, with 8 bases that match TRBD2. V gave up 3 bases and J gave up 0 bases; unmatched junction bases: 7. The CDR3 covers 15 residues. Germline CDR1 DFQATT, CDR2 SNEGSKA (reference sequence). This chain's CDR3 is CSARDERGSSYEQYF. CDR3 DNA: TGCAGTGCTAGGGATGAGCGGGGGAGCTCCTACGAGCAGTACTTC.

In its sample, this clonotype was seen a few times. This chain uses TRBV7-9 with TRBJ2-3; D is undetermined. V shed 3 bases and J shed 0 bases, with 7 bases lying between them. From germline, CDR1 is SEHNR and CDR2 FQNEAQ (reference sequence). This CDR3 has 14 amino acids. The CDR3, as DNA: TGTGCCAGCAGCTTTATGGGTAGCACAGATACGCAGTATTTT. It yields the protein CASSFMGSTDTQYF.

The chain uses TRBV6-5 and TRBJ2-3, with D perhaps TRBD2 (6 bases). This CDR3 has 14 amino acids. Germline loops: CDR1 MNHEY, CDR2 SVGAGI. V was cut by 2 bases and J by 5 bases, with 11 bases left in between. CDR3 coding DNA: TGTGCCAGCAGTTACGTGGGGCGGGAAGATACGCAGTATTTT. Translation: CASSYVGREDTQYF.

The rearrangement links TRBV11-2 to TRBJ1-3, with D tentatively TRBD1 (5 bases). V gave up 1 base and J gave up 3 bases, with 16 bases separating them. This CDR3 spans 17 amino acids. Germline lookup yields CDR1 SGHAT and CDR2 FQNNGV. DNA for the CDR3: TGTGCCAGCAGCTTAGTGGCGACAGAAGCCAATGGAAACACCATATATTTT. It is translated as CASSLVATEANGNTIYF.

At least ten counts were recorded for this clonotype. This chain connects TRBV11-2 to TRBJ2-7; a possible D gene is TRBD1 (5 bases). Trimming pared 0 bases from V and 5 bases from J, leaving 20 bases between. CDR1 and CDR2 from the germline V gene are SGHAT and FQNNGV. The CDR3 length is 17 residues. The CDR3 bases are TGTGCCAGCAGCTTAGATTTCCGACAGCCTGGAACCCACGAGCAGTACTTC. It yields the protein CASSLDFRQPGTHEQYF.